Following are 27 T cell receptor beta chains from one sample sequenced in a study of T cells in Graves' hyperthyroidism and ophthalmopathy. The source material, RNA transcripts, was used to amplify TCR beta CDR3 regions. TCR CDR3 underwent first-round RT-PCR with the HTBI primer set. In TCRdb, the multiplex PCR reads were re-called with MiXCR into one record per CDR3 protein. The repertoire has around 600,000 distinct CDR3 sequences, roughly 15% of them found once; the top ten carry roughly an eighth. Sequencing was carried out using blood. These receptors originate from a woman between 50 and 59 years old with Graves' ophthalmopathy.

This clonotype was detected ten times or more. The chain joins TRBV6-8 to TRBJ2-5; tentative D call: TRBD2 (7 bases). V was shortened by 6 bases and J by 4 bases, with 27 bases between the two germline ends. The CDR3 spans 18 residues. Germline-derived CDR1 and CDR2 are MNHGY and SAAAGT. As DNA, the CDR3 is TGTGCCAGCAGCCACCCCTTTTGCGGGGGCGCCCATCGAGAGACCCAGTACTTC. It encodes CASSHPFCGGAHRETQYF.

This clonotype was recorded many times. The J gene is TRBJ2-7, the V gene TRBV6-2 or TRBV6-3, with 8 positions matching TRBD1. The CDR3 has 16 residues. Germline values: CDR1 MNHEY, CDR2 SVGEGT. After removal of 8 bases from V and 2 bases from J, the junction contained 14 bases not matched to a gene. The CDR3 here is CASASDRVSIAYEQYF. In nucleotides, the CDR3 is TGTGCCAGCGCGTCGGACAGGGTATCTATCGCCTACGAGCAGTACTTC.

The sample holds many counts of this clonotype. V is TRBV9 and J is TRBJ1-5, with D hard to call. Germline V gives CDR1 SGDLS, CDR2 YYNGEE. The V end was cut by 4 bases, the J end by 6 bases, with 14 bases between. CDR3 size: 14 residues. DNA for the CDR3: TGTGCCAGCAGCCCCACGGGGTTGCGTCAGCCCCAGCATTTT. This codes for CASSPTGLRQPQHF.

This chain connects TRBV2 to TRBJ2-7; D ambiguous. The CDR3 runs to 10 residues. Germline CDR1 is SNHLY and CDR2 is FYNNEI. Trimming cost V 6 bases and J 5 bases, with 5 bases left between them. In DNA, the CDR3 is TGTGCCAGCAGGGGAAACGAGCAGTACTTC. This sequence encodes CASRGNEQYF.

J is TRBJ2-5 and V is TRBV2; a weak D match, TRBD2 (5 bases). From germline, CDR1 is SNHLY and CDR2 FYNNEI. The V gene lost 6 bases and the J gene lost 5 bases, with 13 bases spanning the gap. The CDR3 is 13 amino acids. CDR3 DNA sequence: TGTGCCAGCAGACCAGCGGAATTGGAGACCCAGTACTTC. It yields the protein CASRPAELETQYF.

This clonotype was observed many times. The rearrangement uses TRBV29-1 and TRBJ2-7, with D perhaps matching TRBD1 or TRBD2 (5 bases each). Germline CDR1 reads SQVTM; CDR2 reads ANQGSEA. Trimming took off 4 bases at V and 2 bases at J, with 18 bases between the two ends. The CDR3 is 15 residues long. The DNA of the CDR3 is TGCAGCGTTGTAGCGTCGGGGCGTGATACCTACGAGCAGTACTTC. Its translation: CSVVASGRDTYEQYF.

This clonotype was found many times. J is TRBJ2-7 and V is TRBV27; 7 bases are a match to TRBD1. CDR1 is MNHEY, CDR2 SMNVEV, per germline (reference sequence). J was trimmed by 4 bases and V by 4 bases; bases with no gene match: 7. CDR3 length equals 14 residues. CDR3 sequence reads: CASSSTGTLYEQYF. The CDR3 DNA follows: TGTGCCAGCAGTTCGACAGGGACCCTTTACGAGCAGTACTTC.

V gene TRBV7-3 combines with J gene TRBJ2-3; 11 bases are shared with TRBD2. Germline lookup yields CDR1 SGHTA and CDR2 FQGTGA. Trimming cost V 1 base and J 2 bases; bases outside gene matches: 5. The CDR3 is made up of 17 amino acids. The CDR3 nucleotides are TGTGCCAGCAGCTTAATGCCTAGCGGGAGGCCCACAGATACGCAGTATTTT. It translates to CASSLMPSGRPTDTQYF.

Ten or more counts support this clonotype. The gene calls are TRBV7-3 and TRBJ2-3; D ambiguous. The germline V and J ends were trimmed by 3 bases and 2 bases, with 9 bases remaining between them. The CDR3 contains 14 residues. Germline V gene sequence: CDR1 SGHTA, CDR2 FQGTGA. This chain's CDR3 is CASSFGPHTDTQYF. The CDR3 bases are TGTGCCAGCAGCTTTGGACCACACACAGATACGCAGTATTTT.

A remark on this clonotype: A read error may be the cause here, since a much bigger clone is one base away. V gene TRBV7-2 combines with J gene TRBJ1-1, with a weak D call TRBD1 (5 bases). Per the germline V gene, CDR1 is SGHTA and CDR2 is FQGNSA. The CDR3 length is 15 residues. V shed 1 base and J shed 3 bases, with 12 bases lying between them. Here the CDR3 reads CASSLVGWGDTEAFF. In DNA, the CDR3 is TGTGCCAGCAGCTTAGTTGGCTGGGGGGACACTGAAGCTTTCTTT.

This clonotype was detected ten times or more. The chain recombines TRBV6-4 with TRBJ2-2; D is unresolved. The CDR3 extends over 14 amino acids. V shed 5 bases and J shed 6 bases, with 13 bases lying between them. CDR1 is MRHNA and CDR2 is SNTAGT in the germline V gene. Here the CDR3 reads CASSRTLEAGELFF. DNA of the CDR3: TGTGCCAGCAGTAGAACCCTAGAGGCCGGGGAGCTGTTTTTT.

This rearrangement joins TRBV18 to TRBJ1-1; D is uncertain. Germline loops: CDR1 KGHSH, CDR2 LQKENI. This CDR3 spans 14 amino acids. The ends were cut back, 3 bases at V and 1 base at J, with 9 bases in the middle. CDR3 protein: CASSPPRKNTEAFF. The CDR3 DNA sequence: TGTGCCAGCTCACCCCCTAGGAAGAACACTGAAGCTTTCTTT.

Ten or more counts support this clonotype. The chain links TRBV20-1 to TRBJ2-7, with 10 bases that match TRBD2. V shed 0 bases, J shed 2 bases, and the junction held 10 bases outside the gene matches. Looked up from germline, CDR1 is DFQATT and CDR2 is SNEGSKA (reference sequence). The CDR3 sequence is 17 residues long. The CDR3 here is CSARDPEASGRPYEQYF. The CDR3 DNA follows: TGCAGTGCTAGAGACCCGGAGGCTAGCGGGAGACCCTACGAGCAGTACTTC.

Ten or more counts support this clonotype. The gene calls are TRBV3-1 and TRBJ2-7; no definite D call. V shed 1 base and J shed 1 base, with 11 bases lying between them. The CDR3 covers 15 residues. The germline CDR1 and CDR2 sequences are LGHDT and YNNKEL (reference sequence). This CDR3 reads CASSQVPAASYEQYF. For the CDR3, the DNA is TGTGCCAGCAGCCAAGTCCCTGCCGCTTCCTACGAGCAGTACTTC.

This clonotype was counted a few times. The chain is built from TRBV27 and TRBJ2-7; tentatively, D is TRBD1 (6 bases). The CDR3 is 14 residues long. CDR1 and CDR2 (germline): MNHEY, SMNVEV (reference sequence). V was clipped by 6 bases and J by 5 bases, with 17 bases between them. The CDR3 nucleotides are TGTGCCAGCAGCCCCAGGGGACCGGCCCACGAGCAGTACTTC. This codes for CASSPRGPAHEQYF.

Regarding this clonotype: This may be a read error: a much more frequent sequence differs by one nucleotide. The chain combines TRBV28 with TRBJ1-5; no definite D call. Trimming removed 11 bases from V and 3 bases from J, with 17 bases in between. The length of the CDR3 is 14 residues. Germline-derived CDR1 and CDR2 are MDHEN and SYDVKM. The CDR3 DNA reads TGTGCCGGACCCATACAGAGAAACAATCAGCCCCAGCATTTT. As protein: CAGPIQRNNQPQHF.

In this sample, this clonotype turned up many times. V usage is TRBV11-1 and J usage is TRBJ2-1; 11 bases are a match to TRBD1. V lost 1 base and J lost 9; bases outside the gene matches: 8. The germline gives CDR1 SGHAT, CDR2 FQDESV (reference sequence). The CDR3 sequence is 16 residues long. The chain's CDR3 is CASSLGVGQGEGEQFF. In DNA, the CDR3 is TGTGCCAGCAGCTTAGGAGTGGGACAGGGGGAAGGTGAGCAGTTCTTC. The full variable domain, in which reference TRBV11-1 and TRBJ2-1 provide the parts outside the CDR3, is EAEVAQSPRYKITEKSQAVAFWCDPISGHATLYWYRQILGQGPELLVQFQDESVVDDSQLPKDRFSAERLKGVDSTLKIQPAELGDSAMYLCASSLGVGQGEGEQFFGPGTRLTVL.

This clonotype has only a few counts. The CDR3 sequence is CASSRDPQDEQFF. In DNA form, the CDR3 reads TGTGCCAGCAGCCGGGACCCGCAGGATGAGCAGTTCTTC. The rearrangement joins TRBV9 to TRBJ2-1; D possibly matches TRBD1 or TRBD2 (5 bases each). Trimming pared 4 bases from V and 8 bases from J, leaving 13 bases between. CDR3 length: 13 residues. Per the germline V gene, CDR1 is SGDLS and CDR2 is YYNGEE.

This clonotype has a count of ten or more. The chain employs TRBV7-2 and TRBJ2-2, with D unresolved. V lost 0 bases and J 0 bases, leaving 2 bases between the germline ends. Germline CDR1 and CDR2: SGHTA and FQGNSA. The CDR3 runs to 14 residues. This CDR3 reads CASSLAPNTGELFF. As DNA, the CDR3 is TGTGCCAGCAGCTTAGCACCGAACACCGGGGAGCTGTTTTTT.

This clonotype was counted at least ten times. The genes are TRBV2 and TRBJ2-4; D is possibly TRBD1 or TRBD2 (5 bases each). The V end was cut by 2 bases, the J end by 0 bases, with 8 bases between. The germline CDR1 and CDR2 sequences are SNHLY and FYNNEI. The CDR3 is 15 residues long. For the CDR3, the DNA is TGTGCCAGCAGTGAATGGGGGACAGCCAAAAACATTCAGTACTTC. Translated, it gives CASSEWGTAKNIQYF.

Ten or more counts support this clonotype. V and J are TRBV7-2 and TRBJ1-6; 8 bases agree with TRBD1. V trimming: 2 bases; J trimming: 12 bases; junction bases outside the gene matches: 15. The CDR3 spans 17 residues. Per germline, CDR1 SGHTA and CDR2 FQGNSA. The CDR3 loop is CASSLSFPDRAERPLHF. For the CDR3, the DNA is TGTGCCAGCAGCTTATCGTTCCCGGACAGGGCAGAAAGACCCCTCCACTTT.

V usage is TRBV10-3 and J usage is TRBJ1-3; 7 nucleotides match TRBD1. The CDR3 sequence is 14 residues long. With 10 bases clipped from V and 2 bases from J, the junction kept 8 bases outside the gene matches. Germline loops: CDR1 ENHRY, CDR2 SYGVKD. For the CDR3, the DNA is TGTGCCACCCGGGACAGCGATACTGGAAACACCATATATTTT. It encodes CATRDSDTGNTIYF.

This chain joins TRBV6-4 and TRBJ2-7; D unclear. Trimming took 7 bases from V and 6 from J, leaving 10 bases between them. Per the germline V gene, CDR1 is MRHNA and CDR2 is SNTAGT. This CDR3 has 11 amino acids. CDR3 amino acids: CASIDSGEQYF. Written as DNA, the CDR3 is TGTGCCAGCATCGACTCGGGCGAGCAGTACTTC.

This clonotype came up many times. The V gene is TRBV27, the J gene TRBJ2-1; D gene ambiguous. Trimming cost V 6 bases and J 6 bases, with 18 bases left between them. Germline lookup yields CDR1 MNHEY and CDR2 SMNVEV (reference sequence). The CDR3 is 15 amino acids. Written as DNA, the CDR3 is TGTGCCAGCAGCTTCGATGGGGTAGCTCCCAATGAGCAGTTCTTC. Its translation: CASSFDGVAPNEQFF.

The rearrangement uses TRBV29-1 and TRBJ1-2; D is perhaps TRBD1 (6 bases). Trimming shortened V by 2 bases and J by 5 bases, and 18 bases separated the two germline ends. The CDR3 has 15 residues. Per the germline V gene, CDR1 is SQVTM and CDR2 is ANQGSEA. Here the CDR3 DNA reads TGCAGCGTTGAAAGAGGGGGGGCCGGATTATATGGCTACACCTTC. It codes for CSVERGGAGLYGYTF.

This clonotype was picked up many times. J is TRBJ2-1 and V is TRBV11-3, with 8 positions matching TRBD1. CDR1 and CDR2 from the germline V gene are SGHNT and YENEEA. After removal of 5 bases from V and 2 bases from J, the junction contained 8 bases not matched to a gene. CDR3 length: 16 amino acids. DNA for the CDR3: TGTGCCAGCAGCACCCGGACAGGGCGGACCTACAATGAGCAGTTCTTC. It codes for CASSTRTGRTYNEQFF.

This clonotype occurred many times. The V call is TRBV5-1, the J call TRBJ1-1, with D possibly matching TRBD1 (5 bases). The germline V gene has CDR1 SGHRS and CDR2 YFSETQ. The CDR3 covers 15 residues. V dropped 4 bases and J dropped 0 bases, with 13 bases sitting between them. DNA of the CDR3: TGCGCCAGCAGCAGGGACGGAACGATGAACACTGAAGCTTTCTTT. Its protein is CASSRDGTMNTEAFF.